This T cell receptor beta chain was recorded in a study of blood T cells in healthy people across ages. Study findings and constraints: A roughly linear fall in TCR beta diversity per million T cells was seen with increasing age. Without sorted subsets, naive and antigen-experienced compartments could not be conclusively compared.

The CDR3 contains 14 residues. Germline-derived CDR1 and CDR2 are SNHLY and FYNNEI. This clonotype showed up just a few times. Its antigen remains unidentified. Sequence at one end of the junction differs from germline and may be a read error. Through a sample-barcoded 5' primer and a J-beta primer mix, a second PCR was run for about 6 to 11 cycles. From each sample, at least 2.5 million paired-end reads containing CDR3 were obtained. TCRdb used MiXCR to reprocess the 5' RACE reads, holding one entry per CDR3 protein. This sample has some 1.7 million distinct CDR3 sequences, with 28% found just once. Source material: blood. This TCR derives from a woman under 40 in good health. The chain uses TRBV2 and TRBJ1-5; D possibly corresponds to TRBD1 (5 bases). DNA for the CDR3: TGTGCCATCAGTGAAACAGGTTACAATCAGCCCCAGCATTTT. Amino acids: CAISETGYNQPQHF.